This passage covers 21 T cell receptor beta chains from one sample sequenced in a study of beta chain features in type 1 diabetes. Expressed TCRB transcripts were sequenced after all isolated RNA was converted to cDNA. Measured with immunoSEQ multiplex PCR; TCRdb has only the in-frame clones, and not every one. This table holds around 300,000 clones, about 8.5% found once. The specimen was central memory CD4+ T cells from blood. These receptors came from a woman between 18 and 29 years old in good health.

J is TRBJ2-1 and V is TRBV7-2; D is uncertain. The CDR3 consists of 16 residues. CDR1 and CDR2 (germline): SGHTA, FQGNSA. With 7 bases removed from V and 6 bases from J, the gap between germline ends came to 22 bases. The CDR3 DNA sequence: TGTGCCAGCACCCGTCCGACGGAAGGTGTCGGCAATGAGCAGTTCTTC. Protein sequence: CASTRPTEGVGNEQFF.

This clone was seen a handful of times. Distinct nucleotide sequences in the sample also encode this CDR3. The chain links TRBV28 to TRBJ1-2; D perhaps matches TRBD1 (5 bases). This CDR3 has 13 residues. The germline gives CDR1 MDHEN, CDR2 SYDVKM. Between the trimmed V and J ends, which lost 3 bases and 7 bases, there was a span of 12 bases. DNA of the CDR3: TGTGCCAGCAGTTTGGGGAGGGGCCGTGGCTACACCTTC. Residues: CASSLGRGRGYTF.

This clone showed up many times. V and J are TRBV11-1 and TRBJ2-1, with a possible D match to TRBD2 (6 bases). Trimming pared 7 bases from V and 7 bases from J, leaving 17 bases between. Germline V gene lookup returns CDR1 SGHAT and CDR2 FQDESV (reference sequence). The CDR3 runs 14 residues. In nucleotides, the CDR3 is TGTGCCAGCACCTCTCGGAGGGATACTAATGAGCAGTTCTTC. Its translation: CASTSRRDTNEQFF. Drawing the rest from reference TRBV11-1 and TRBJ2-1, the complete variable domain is EAEVAQSPRYKITEKSQAVAFWCDPISGHATLYWYRQILGQGPELLVQFQDESVVDDSQLPKDRFSAERLKGVDSTLKIQPAELGDSAMYLCASTSRRDTNEQFFGPGTRLTVL.

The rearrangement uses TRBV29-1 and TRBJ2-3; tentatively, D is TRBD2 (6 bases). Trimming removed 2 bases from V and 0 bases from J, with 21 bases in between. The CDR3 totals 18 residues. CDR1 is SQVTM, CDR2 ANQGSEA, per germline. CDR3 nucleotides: TGCAGCGTTGAAAGTAGCGGTCGAGCCGGACTTAGCACAGATACGCAGTATTTT. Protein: CSVESSGRAGLSTDTQYF.

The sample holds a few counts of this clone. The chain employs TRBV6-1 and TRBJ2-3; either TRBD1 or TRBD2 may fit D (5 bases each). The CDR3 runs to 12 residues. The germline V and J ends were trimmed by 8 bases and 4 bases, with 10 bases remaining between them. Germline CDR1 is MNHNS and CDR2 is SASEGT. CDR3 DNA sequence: TGTGCCAGCGGCCGGGGCCCAGATACGCAGTATTTT. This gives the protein CASGRGPDTQYF.

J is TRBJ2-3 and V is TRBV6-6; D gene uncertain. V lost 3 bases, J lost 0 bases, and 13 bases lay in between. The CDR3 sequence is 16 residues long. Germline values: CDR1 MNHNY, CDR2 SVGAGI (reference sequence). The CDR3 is CASSYDGRISTDTQYF. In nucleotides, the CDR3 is TGTGCCAGCAGTTATGACGGACGGATTAGCACAGATACGCAGTATTTT.

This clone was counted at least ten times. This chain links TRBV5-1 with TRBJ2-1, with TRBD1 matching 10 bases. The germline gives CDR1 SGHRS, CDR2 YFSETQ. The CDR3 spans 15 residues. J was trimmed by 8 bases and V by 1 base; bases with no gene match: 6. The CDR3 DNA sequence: TGCGCCAGCAGCTTGACCGGGACAGGGGTCGATGAGCAGTTCTTC. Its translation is CASSLTGTGVDEQFF.

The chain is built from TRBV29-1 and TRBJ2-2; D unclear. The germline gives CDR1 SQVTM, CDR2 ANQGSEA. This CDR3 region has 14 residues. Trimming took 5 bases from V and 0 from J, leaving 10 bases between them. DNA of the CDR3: TGCAGCGTTCTCCACAGCTCGAACACCGGGGAGCTGTTTTTT. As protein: CSVLHSSNTGELFF.

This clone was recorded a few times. DNA for the CDR3: TGTGCCAGCAGCTACTACCGGGCCAACTACGAGCAGTACTTC. Residues: CASSYYRANYEQYF. The J gene is TRBJ2-7, the V gene TRBV7-9; no definite D call. Trimming took 4 bases from V and 3 from J, leaving 13 bases between them. This CDR3 contains 14 residues. Germline V gene sequence: CDR1 SEHNR, CDR2 FQNEAQ (reference sequence).

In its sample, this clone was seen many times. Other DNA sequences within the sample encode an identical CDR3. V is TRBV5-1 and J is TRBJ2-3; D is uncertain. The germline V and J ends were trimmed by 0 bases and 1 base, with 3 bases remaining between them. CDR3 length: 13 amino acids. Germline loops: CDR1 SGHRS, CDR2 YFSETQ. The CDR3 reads CASSLEGTDTQYF. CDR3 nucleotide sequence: TGCGCCAGCAGCTTGGAAGGCACAGATACGCAGTATTTT. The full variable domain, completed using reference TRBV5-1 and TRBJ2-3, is KAGVTQTPRYLIKTRGQQVTLSCSPISGHRSVSWYQQTPGQGLQFLFEYFSETQRNKGNFPGRFSGRQFSNSRSEMNVSTLELGDSALYLCASSLEGTDTQYFGPGTRLTVL.

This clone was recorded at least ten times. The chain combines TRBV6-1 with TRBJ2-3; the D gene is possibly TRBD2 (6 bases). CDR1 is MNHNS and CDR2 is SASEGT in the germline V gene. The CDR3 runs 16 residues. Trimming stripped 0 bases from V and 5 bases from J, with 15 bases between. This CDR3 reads CASSEAERRGGDTQYF. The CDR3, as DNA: TGTGCCAGCAGTGAAGCTGAAAGGAGGGGAGGAGATACGCAGTATTTT.

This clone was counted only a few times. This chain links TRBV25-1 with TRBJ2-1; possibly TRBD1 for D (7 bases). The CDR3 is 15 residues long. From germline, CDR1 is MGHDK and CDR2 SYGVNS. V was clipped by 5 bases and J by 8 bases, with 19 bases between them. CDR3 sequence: CASSLPGQRGDEQFF. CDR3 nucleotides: TGTGCCAGCAGTCTTCCGGGACAGAGGGGGGATGAGCAGTTCTTC.

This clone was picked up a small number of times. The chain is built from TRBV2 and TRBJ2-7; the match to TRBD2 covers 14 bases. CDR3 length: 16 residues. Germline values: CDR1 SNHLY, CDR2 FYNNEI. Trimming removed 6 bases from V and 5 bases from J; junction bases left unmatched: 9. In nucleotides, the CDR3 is TGTGCCAGCAGGAGTGCGACTAGCGGGAGGGTAAACGAGCAGTACTTC. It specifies CASRSATSGRVNEQYF.

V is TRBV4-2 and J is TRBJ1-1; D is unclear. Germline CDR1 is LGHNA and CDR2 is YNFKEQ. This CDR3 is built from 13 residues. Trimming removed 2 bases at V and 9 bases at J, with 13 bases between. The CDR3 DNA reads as TGTGCCAGCAGCCAACACGGCGGAGGGAAAGCTTTCTTT. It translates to CASSQHGGGKAFF.

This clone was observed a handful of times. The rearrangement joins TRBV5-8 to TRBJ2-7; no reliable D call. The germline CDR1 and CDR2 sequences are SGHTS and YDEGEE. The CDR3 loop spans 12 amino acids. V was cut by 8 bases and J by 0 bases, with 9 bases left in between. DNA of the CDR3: TGTGCCAGGGCCCGGAGCTCCTACGAGCAGTACGTC. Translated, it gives CARARSSYEQYV.

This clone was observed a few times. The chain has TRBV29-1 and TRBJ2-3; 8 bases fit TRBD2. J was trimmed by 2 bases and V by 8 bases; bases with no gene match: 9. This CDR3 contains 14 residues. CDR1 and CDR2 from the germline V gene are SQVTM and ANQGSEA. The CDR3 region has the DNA TGCAGCATATCCGGGACTAGTTTCACAGATACGCAGTATTTT. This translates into CSISGTSFTDTQYF.

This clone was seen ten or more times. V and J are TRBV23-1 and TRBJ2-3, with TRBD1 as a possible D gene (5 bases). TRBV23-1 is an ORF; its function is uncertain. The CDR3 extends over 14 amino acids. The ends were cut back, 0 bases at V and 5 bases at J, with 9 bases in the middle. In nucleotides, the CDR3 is TGCGCCAGCAGTCAATCGGGCAGGGAAGATACGCAGTATTTT. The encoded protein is CASSQSGREDTQYF.

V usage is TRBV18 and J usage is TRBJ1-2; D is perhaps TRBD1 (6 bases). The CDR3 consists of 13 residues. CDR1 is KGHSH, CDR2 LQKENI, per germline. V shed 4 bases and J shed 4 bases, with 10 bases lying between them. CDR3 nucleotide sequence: TGTGCCAGCTCACTTAGGACAGTCTATGGCTACACCTTC. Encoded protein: CASSLRTVYGYTF. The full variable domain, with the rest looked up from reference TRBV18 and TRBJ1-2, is NAGVMQNPRHLVRRRGQEARLRCSPMKGHSHVYWYRQLPEEGLKFMVYLQKENIIDESGMPKERFSAEFPKEGPSILRIQQVVRGDSAAYFCASSLRTVYGYTFGSGTRLTVV.

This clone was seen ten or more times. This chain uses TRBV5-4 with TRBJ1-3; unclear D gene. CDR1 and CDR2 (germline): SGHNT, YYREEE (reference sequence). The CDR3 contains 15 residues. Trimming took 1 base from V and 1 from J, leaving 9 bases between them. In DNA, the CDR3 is TGTGCCAGCAGCTTGTATCCTCAGTCTGGAAACACCATATATTTT. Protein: CASSLYPQSGNTIYF.

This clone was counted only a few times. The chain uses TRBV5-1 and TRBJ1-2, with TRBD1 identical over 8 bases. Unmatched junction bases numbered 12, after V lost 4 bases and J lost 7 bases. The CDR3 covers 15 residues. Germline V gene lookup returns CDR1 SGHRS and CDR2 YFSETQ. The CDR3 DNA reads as TGCGCCAGCAGCCAAACTCGGACAGGGCAGGGTGGCTACACCTTC. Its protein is CASSQTRTGQGGYTF.

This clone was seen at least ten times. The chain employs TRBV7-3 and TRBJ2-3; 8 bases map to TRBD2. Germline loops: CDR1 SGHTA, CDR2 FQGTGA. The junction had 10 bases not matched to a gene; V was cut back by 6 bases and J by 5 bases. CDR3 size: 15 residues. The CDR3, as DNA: TGTGCCAGCAGTCGACTGGCGGGGGGTCAAGATACGCAGTATTTT. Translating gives CASSRLAGGQDTQYF.